Below are 5 T cell receptor beta chains sequenced from a single sample in a study of T cell changes during pregnancy in multiple sclerosis. Using immunoSEQ multiplex PCR, the repertoire was profiled, and TCRdb retains in-frame clones only, with some absent. The table lists roughly 18,000 clones, 88% of them singletons, with approximately 1.3% in the top ten. Sequences were derived from CD4+ T cells from peripheral blood mononuclear cells, sampled in the first trimester of pregnancy. These receptors originate from a female donor in good health, enrolled as a control in a pregnancy study.

The chain joins TRBV30 to TRBJ2-3; 9 bases match TRBD1. The CDR3 sequence is 15 residues long. Germline CDR1 reads GTSNPN; CDR2 reads SVGIG (reference sequence). The ends lost 2 bases at V and 5 bases at J; junction bases unmatched: 8. CDR3: CAWSPGTGRGDTQYF. Here the CDR3 DNA reads TGTGCCTGGAGTCCCGGGACAGGGAGGGGAGATACGCAGTATTTT.

V usage is TRBV13 and J usage is TRBJ1-4; tentative D call: TRBD1 (5 bases). CDR3 length: 18 residues. Trimming pared 0 bases from V and 0 bases from J, leaving 14 bases between. Germline values: CDR1 PRHDT, CDR2 FYEKMQ (reference sequence). The CDR3 region is CASSLGHETESTNEKLFF. The CDR3 DNA sequence: TGTGCCAGCAGCTTAGGCCACGAGACAGAGTCAACTAATGAAAAACTGTTTTTT.

This chain connects TRBV5-1 to TRBJ2-6; 7 bases match TRBD2. V dropped 4 bases and J dropped 2; count of bases not matched to a gene: 12. The CDR3 covers 18 residues. The germline V gene has CDR1 SGHRS and CDR2 YFSETQ. CDR3 sequence reads: CASSPAGGVGAGANVLTF. As DNA, the CDR3 is TGCGCCAGCAGCCCGGCTGGGGGGGTCGGAGCTGGGGCCAACGTCCTGACTTTC.

The count of this clone is one. The chain joins TRBV5-1 to TRBJ2-7, with TRBD1 identical over 9 bases. This CDR3 has 16 residues. Germline CDR1 reads SGHRS; CDR2 reads YFSETQ. Germline trimming cut 1 base from V and 3 bases from J; bases unmatched to any gene: 8. CDR3 DNA: TGCGCCAGCAGCTTGATGGCTGGGACAGGGTTCTACGAGCAGTACTTC. Translation: CASSLMAGTGFYEQYF.

This rearrangement joins TRBV7-2 to TRBJ2-2, with TRBD2 matching over 10 bases. The CDR3 runs 16 residues. The V segment lost 4 bases and the J segment 4 bases; nucleotides outside the gene matches: 6. The germline CDR1 and CDR2 sequences are SGHTA and FQGNSA. CDR3 residues: CASSSLAGLGTGELFF. For the CDR3, the DNA is TGTGCCAGCAGCTCACTAGCGGGATTGGGCACCGGGGAGCTGTTTTTT.